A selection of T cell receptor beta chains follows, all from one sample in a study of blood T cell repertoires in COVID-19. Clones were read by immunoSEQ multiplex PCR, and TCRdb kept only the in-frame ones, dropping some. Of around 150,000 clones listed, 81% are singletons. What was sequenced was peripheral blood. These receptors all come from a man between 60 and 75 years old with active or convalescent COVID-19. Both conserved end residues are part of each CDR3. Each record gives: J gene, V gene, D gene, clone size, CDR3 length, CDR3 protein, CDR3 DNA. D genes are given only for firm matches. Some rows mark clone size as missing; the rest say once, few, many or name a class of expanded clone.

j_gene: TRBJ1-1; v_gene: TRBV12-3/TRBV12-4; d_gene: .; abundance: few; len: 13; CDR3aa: CASSFRTEGEAFF; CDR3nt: TGTGCCAGCAGTTTCAGGACAGAGGGGGAAGCTTTCTTT
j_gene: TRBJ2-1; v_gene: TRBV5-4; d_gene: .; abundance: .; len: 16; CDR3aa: CASSPGSGSSYNEQFF; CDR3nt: TGTGCCAGCAGCCCTGGTAGCGGTAGCTCCTACAATGAGCAGTTCTTC
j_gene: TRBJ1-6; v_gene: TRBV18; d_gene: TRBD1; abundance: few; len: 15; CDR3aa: CASSPMGQGHSPLHF; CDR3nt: TGTGCCAGCTCACCAATGGGACAGGGCCATTCACCCCTCCACTTT
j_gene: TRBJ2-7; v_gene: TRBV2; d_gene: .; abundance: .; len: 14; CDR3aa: CASSEGQGGYEQYF; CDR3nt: TGTGCCAGCAGTGAAGGGCAGGGTGGATACGAGCAGTACTTC
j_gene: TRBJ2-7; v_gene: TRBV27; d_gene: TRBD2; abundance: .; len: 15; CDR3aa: CASSLSPSGTYEQYF; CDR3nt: TGTGCCAGCAGTTTATCCCCTAGCGGGACCTACGAGCAGTACTTC
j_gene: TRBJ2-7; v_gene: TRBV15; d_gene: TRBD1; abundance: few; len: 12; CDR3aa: CATRDRGGEQYF; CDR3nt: TGTGCCACCAGGGACAGGGGTGGAGAGCAGTACTTC
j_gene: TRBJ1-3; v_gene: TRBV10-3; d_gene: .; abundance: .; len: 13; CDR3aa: CAGGASYGNTIYF; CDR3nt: TGTGCCGGGGGGGCTTCATATGGAAACACCATATATTTT
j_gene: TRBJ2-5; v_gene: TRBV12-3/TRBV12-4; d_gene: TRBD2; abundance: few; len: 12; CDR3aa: CASSLMGGVGYF; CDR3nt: TGTGCCAGCAGTTTAATGGGAGGGGTCGGGTACTTC
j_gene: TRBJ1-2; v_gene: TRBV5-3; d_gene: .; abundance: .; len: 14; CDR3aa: CARAGRPTNYGYTF; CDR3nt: TGTGCCAGGGCGGGACGGCCCACTAACTATGGCTACACCTTC
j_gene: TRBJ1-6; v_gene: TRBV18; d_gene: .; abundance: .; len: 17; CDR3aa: CASSPILQDVYNSPLHF; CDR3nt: TGTGCCAGCTCACCAATTTTACAGGACGTTTATAATTCACCCCTCCACTTT
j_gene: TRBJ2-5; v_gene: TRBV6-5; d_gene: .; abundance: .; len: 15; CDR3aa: CASSLSEPSRGTQYF; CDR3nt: TGTGCCAGCAGTCTCTCCGAACCATCCCGAGGGACCCAGTACTTC
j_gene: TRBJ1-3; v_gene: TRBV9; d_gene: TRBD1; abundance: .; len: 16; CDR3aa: CASSYAQGNSGNTIYF; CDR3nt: TGTGCCAGCAGCTATGCACAGGGGAACTCTGGAAACACCATATATTTT
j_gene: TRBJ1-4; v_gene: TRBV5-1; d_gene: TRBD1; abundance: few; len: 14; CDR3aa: CASSLVGQGEKLFF; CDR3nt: TGCGCCAGCAGCTTAGTGGGACAGGGGGAAAAACTGTTTTTT
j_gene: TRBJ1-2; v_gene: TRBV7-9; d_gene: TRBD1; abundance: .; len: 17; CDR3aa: CASSLARNRRGPYGYTF; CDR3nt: TGTGCCAGCAGCCTCGCCCGAAATAGGAGGGGGCCGTATGGCTACACCTTC
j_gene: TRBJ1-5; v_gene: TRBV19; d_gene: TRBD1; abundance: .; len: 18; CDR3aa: CASSPPWGQGATNQPQHF; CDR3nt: TGTGCCAGTAGTCCCCCCTGGGGACAGGGGGCTACCAATCAGCCCCAGCATTTT
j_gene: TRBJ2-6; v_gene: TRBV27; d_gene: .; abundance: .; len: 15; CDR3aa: CASSSTSSGANVLTF; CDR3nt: TGTGCCAGCAGTTCGACAAGCTCTGGGGCCAACGTCCTGACTTTC
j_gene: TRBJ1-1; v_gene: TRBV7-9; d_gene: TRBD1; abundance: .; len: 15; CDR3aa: CASSFDRGSNTEAFF; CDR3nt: TGTGCCAGCAGCTTTGACAGGGGTTCGAACACTGAAGCTTTCTTT
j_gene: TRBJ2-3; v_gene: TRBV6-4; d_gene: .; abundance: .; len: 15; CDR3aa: CASSDFGGTTDTQYF; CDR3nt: TGTGCCAGCAGTGACTTTGGGGGCACCACAGATACGCAGTATTTT
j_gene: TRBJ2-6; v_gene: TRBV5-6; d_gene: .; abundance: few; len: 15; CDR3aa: CASSLGGTGANVLTF; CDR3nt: TGTGCCAGCAGCCTAGGGGGAACTGGGGCCAACGTCCTGACTTTC
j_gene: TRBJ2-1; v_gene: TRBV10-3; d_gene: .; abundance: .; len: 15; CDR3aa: CAAVGGDSSYNEQFF; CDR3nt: TGTGCCGCCGTAGGGGGTGATTCCTCCTACAATGAGCAGTTCTTC
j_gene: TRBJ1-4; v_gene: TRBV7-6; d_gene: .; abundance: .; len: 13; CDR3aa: CASSSRGGEKLFF; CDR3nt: TGTGCCAGCAGCTCGAGGGGGGGTGAAAAACTGTTTTTT
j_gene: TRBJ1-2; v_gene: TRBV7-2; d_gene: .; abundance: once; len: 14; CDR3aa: CASSPTAGLFGYTF; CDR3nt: TGTGCCAGCAGCCCTACAGCTGGATTGTTCGGCTACACCTTC
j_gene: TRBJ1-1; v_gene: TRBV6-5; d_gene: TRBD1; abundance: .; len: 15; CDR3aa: CASCRDRVMNTEAFF; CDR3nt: TGTGCCAGCTGCCGGGACAGGGTCATGAACACTGAAGCTTTCTTT
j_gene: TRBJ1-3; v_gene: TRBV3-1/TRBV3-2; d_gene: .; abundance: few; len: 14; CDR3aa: CASSRGGSGNTIYF; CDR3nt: TGTGCCAGCAGCCGGGGGGGATCCGGAAACACCATATATTTT
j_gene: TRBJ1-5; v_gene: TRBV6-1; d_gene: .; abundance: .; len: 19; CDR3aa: CASSASSGRRGAGNQPQHF; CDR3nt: TGTGCCAGCAGTGCCTCAAGTGGGCGCCGGGGGGCGGGCAATCAGCCCCAGCATTTT
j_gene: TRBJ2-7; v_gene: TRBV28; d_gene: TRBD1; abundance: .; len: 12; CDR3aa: CASSTQGGEQYF; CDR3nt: TGTGCCAGCAGTACACAGGGGGGCGAGCAGTACTTC
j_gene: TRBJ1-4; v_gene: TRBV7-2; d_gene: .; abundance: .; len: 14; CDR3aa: CASSARGFNEKLFF; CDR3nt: TGTGCCAGCAGCGCAAGGGGGTTTAACGAAAAACTGTTTTTT
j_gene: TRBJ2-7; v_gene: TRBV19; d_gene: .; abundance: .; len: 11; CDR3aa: CASSDFGEQYF; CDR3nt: TGTGCCAGTAGTGACTTCGGCGAGCAGTACTTC
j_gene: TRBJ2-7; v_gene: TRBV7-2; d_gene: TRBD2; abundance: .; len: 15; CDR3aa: CASSSPTSGRGEQYF; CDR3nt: TGTGCCAGCAGCTCGCCGACTAGCGGGAGGGGCGAGCAGTACTTC
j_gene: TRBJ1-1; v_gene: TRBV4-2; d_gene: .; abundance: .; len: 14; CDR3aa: CASSPPGENTEAFF; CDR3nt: TGTGCCAGCAGCCCCCCAGGGGAGAACACTGAAGCTTTCTTT
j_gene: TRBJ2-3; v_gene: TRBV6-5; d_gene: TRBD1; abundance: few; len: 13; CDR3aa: CASSRKGTGESYF; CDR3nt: TGTGCCAGCAGCAGAAAGGGGACAGGGGAATCGTATTTT
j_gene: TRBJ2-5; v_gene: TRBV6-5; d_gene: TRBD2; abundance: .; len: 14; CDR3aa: CASGYSGGSETQYF; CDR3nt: TGTGCCAGCGGCTATAGCGGGGGAAGCGAGACCCAGTACTTC
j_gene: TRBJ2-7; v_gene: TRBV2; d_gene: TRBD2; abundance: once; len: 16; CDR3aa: CASSTGGRGGVHEQYF; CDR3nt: TGTGCCAGCAGTACGGGTGGGAGGGGCGGCGTCCACGAGCAGTACTTC
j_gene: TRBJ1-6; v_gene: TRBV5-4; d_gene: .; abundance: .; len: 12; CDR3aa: CASSSLNSPLHF; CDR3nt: TGTGCCAGCAGCTCACTAAATTCACCCCTCCACTTT
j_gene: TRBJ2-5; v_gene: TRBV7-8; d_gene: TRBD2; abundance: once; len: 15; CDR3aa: CASSPGLAGYATQYF; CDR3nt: TGTGCCAGCAGCCCTGGACTAGCGGGGTATGCGACCCAGTACTTC
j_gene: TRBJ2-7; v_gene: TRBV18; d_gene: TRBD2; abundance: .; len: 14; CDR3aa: CASSPTSGRDEQYF; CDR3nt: TGTGCCAGCTCACCTACTAGCGGGAGAGACGAGCAGTACTTC
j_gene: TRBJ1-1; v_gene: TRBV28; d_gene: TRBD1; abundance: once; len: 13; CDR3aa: CASSTGGNTEAFF; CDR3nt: TGTGCCAGCAGTACAGGGGGGAACACTGAAGCTTTCTTT
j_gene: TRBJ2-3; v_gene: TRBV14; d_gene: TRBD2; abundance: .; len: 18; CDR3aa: CASSQDPTSGRSTDTQYF; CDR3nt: TGTGCCAGCAGCCAAGACCCAACTAGCGGTCGCAGCACAGATACGCAGTATTTT
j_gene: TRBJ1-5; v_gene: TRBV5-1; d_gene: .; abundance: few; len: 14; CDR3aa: CASSLDGGNQPQHF; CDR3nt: TGCGCCAGCAGCTTGGATGGGGGGAATCAGCCCCAGCATTTT
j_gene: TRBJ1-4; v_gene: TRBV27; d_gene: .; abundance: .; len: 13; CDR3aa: CASSLYRNEKLFF; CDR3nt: TGTGCCAGCAGTTTATACAGGAATGAAAAACTGTTTTTT
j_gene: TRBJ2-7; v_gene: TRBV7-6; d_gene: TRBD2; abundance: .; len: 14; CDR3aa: CASSRLAGGDEQYF; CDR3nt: TGTGCCAGCAGCAGACTAGCGGGAGGAGACGAGCAGTACTTC
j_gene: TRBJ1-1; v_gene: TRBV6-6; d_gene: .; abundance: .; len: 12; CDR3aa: CASSYSSREAFF; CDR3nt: TGTGCCAGCAGTTACTCGAGTCGCGAAGCTTTCTTT
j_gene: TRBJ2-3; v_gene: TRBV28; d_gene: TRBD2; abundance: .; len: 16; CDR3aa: CASSSGSGLKADTQYF; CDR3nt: TGTGCCAGCAGTTCCGGTAGCGGGCTAAAGGCAGATACGCAGTATTTT
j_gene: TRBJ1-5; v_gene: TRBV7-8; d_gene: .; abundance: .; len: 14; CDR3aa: CASSLAGRYQPQHF; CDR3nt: TGTGCCAGCAGCTTAGCGGGCAGATATCAGCCCCAGCATTTT
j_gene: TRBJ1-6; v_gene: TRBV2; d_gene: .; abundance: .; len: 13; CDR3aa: CASSESNNSPLHF; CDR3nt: TGTGCCAGCAGTGAGAGCAACAATTCACCCCTCCACTTT
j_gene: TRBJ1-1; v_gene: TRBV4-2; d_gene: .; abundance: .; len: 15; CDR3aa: CASSQATLWNTEAFF; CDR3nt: TGTGCCAGCAGCCAAGCGACTCTCTGGAACACTGAAGCTTTCTTT
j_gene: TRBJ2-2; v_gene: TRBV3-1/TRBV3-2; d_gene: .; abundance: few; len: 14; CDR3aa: CASSRNLGAGELFF; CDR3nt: TGTGCCAGCAGCCGCAACCTGGGAGCCGGGGAGCTGTTTTTT
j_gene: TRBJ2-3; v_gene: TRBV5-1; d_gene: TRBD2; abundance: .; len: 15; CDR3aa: CASSPSGGGSDTQYF; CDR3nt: TGCGCCAGCAGCCCCAGCGGGGGAGGGTCAGATACGCAGTATTTT
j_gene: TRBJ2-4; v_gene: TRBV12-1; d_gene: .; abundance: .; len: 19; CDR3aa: CASSFRTGGLALAKNIQYF; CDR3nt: TGTGCCAGCAGCTTCCGAACCGGAGGACTAGCCCTAGCCAAAAACATTCAGTACTTC
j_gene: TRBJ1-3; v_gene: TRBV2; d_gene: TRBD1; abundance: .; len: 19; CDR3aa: CASSEPLRPGDSSGNTIYF; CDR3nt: TGTGCCAGCAGTGAACCGCTTAGACCGGGGGACAGCTCTGGAAACACCATATATTTT
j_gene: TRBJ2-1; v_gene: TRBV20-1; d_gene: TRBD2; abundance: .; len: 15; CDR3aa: CSASRSSGSGREQFF; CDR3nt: TGCAGTGCTAGTCGTTCGAGCGGGAGTGGGCGTGAGCAGTTCTTC
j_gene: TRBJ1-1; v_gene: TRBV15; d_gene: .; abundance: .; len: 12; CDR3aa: CATSRDDTEAFF; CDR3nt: TGTGCCACCAGCAGAGACGACACTGAAGCTTTCTTT
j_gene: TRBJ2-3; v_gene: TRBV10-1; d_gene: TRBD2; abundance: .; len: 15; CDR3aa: CASSEVAGTTTTQYF; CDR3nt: TGCGCCAGCAGTGAAGTAGCGGGGACCACGACCACGCAGTATTTT
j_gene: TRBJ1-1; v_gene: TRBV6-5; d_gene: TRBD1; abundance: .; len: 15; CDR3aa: CASSIRQGFNTEAFF; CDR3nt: TGTGCCAGCAGTATACGACAGGGGTTTAACACTGAAGCTTTCTTT
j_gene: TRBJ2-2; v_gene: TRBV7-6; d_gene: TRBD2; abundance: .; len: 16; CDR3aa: CASSLETSGPTGELFF; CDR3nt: TGTGCCAGCAGCTTAGAGACTAGCGGCCCCACCGGGGAGCTGTTTTTT
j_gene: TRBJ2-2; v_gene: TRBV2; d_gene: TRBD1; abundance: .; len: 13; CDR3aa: CASGDRNTGELFF; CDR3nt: TGTGCCAGCGGGGACAGGAACACCGGGGAGCTGTTTTTT
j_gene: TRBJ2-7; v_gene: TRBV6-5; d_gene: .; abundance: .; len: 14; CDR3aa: CASSTGVAAYEQYF; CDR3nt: TGTGCCAGCAGCACCGGGGTAGCGGCCTACGAGCAGTACTTC
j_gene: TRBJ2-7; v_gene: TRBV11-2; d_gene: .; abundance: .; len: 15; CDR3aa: CASSLGSSGLWEQYF; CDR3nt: TGTGCCAGCAGCTTAGGCTCGTCAGGGCTATGGGAGCAGTACTTC
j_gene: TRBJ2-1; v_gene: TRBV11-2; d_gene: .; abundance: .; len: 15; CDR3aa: CASSTAGFRADEQFF; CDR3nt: TGTGCCAGCAGCACCGCGGGCTTTAGGGCGGATGAGCAGTTCTTC